This T cell receptor beta chain emerged from a study of technical replicates of blood from a few donors. V shed 6 bases, J shed 9 bases, and the junction held 8 bases outside the gene matches. Per germline, CDR1 SGHAT and CDR2 FQDESV (reference sequence). This CDR3 has 15 residues. TCRdb keeps only in-frame clones here, not all; method: immunoSEQ multiplex PCR. The sample contains about 81,000 clones, approximately 96% of which appear only once. The sample was T cells isolated from PBMCs. This receptor was identified in a human donor in good health. The chain uses TRBV11-1 and TRBJ2-1; 13 bases fit TRBD2. This CDR3 is CASSQTSGRASEQFF. The CDR3 bases are TGTGCCAGCAGTCAAACTAGCGGGAGGGCCAGTGAGCAGTTCTTC. The full variable domain, rest sourced from reference TRBV11-1 and TRBJ2-1, is EAEVAQSPRYKITEKSQAVAFWCDPISGHATLYWYRQILGQGPELLVQFQDESVVDDSQLPKDRFSAERLKGVDSTLKIQPAELGDSAMYLCASSQTSGRASEQFFGPGTRLTVL.